This TCR beta chain is from a study of blood T cell repertoires in COVID-19. Study at large: The origin of the acute and convalescent COVID-19 samples was the United States, Italy and Spain.

The CDR3 is 14 residues long. V shed 1 base and J 4 bases; nucleotides not matched to a gene: 2. CDR1 MDHEN and CDR2 SYDVKM come from the germline V gene. Participant ages covered about 18 to 89 years across approximately 25 US areas. Original processing methods: Estimates of nucleated cell counts were drawn from the amplification of reference gene primers. Data came from immunoSEQ multiplex PCR; TCRdb stores just in-frame clones and leaves some out. That table is the source of V, J and clone size, and D and trimming were worked out from the DNA. The top ten hold 4.1% of the sample, which has around 250,000 clones, about 80% seen once.

The chain has TRBV28 and TRBJ1-2, with 8 positions matching TRBD1. The sequence was obtained from a man between 25 and 39 years old with acute COVID-19. Sequenced material: PBMCs or T cells enriched from blood (not recorded which). DNA of the CDR3: TGTGCCAGCAGTTTATACAGGGGGGGCTATGGCTACACCTTC. It encodes CASSLYRGGYGYTF.